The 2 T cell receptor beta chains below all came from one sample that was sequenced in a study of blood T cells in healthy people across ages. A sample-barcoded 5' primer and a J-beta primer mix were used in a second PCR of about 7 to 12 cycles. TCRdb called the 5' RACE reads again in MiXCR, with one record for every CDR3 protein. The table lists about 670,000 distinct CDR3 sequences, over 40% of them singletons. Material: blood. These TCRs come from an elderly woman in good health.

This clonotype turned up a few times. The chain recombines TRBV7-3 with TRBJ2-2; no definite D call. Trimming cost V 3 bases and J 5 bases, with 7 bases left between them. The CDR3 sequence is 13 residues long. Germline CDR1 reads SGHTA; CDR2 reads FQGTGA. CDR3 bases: TGTGCCAGCAGCTTCCTCACAACCGGGGAGCTGTTTTTT. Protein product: CASSFLTTGELFF.

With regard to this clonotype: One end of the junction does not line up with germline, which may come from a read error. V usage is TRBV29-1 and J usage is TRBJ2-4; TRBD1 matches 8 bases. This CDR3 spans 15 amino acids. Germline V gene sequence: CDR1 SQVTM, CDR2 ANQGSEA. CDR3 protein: CSVEGGQGAKSIQYF. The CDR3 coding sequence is TGCAGCGTTGAGGGCGGACAGGGTGCCAAAAGCATTCAGTACTTC.